These T cell receptor beta chains were read from a single sample in a study of T cell changes during pregnancy in multiple sclerosis. Generated by immunoSEQ multiplex PCR, the TCRdb table keeps only in-frame clones and is missing some. Among 45,000 to 60,000 clones listed, about 90% were seen once. This specimen consisted of peripheral blood, obtained in the first trimester of pregnancy. These receptors all come from a female donor with multiple sclerosis, enrolled in a pregnancy study. CDR3s include the opening cysteine and the closing phenylalanine or tryptophan.

v_call,j_call,cdr3_aa
TRBV18,TRBJ2-7,CASSEYTGATLYEQYF
TRBV7-9,TRBJ1-4,CASSFWDSGYEKLFF
TRBV27,TRBJ1-2,CASSPMGRAGYTF
TRBV5-1,TRBJ1-3,CASSPRTSGNTIYF
TRBV6-1,TRBJ1-6,CASSKGQGPNSPLHF
TRBV13,TRBJ1-1,CASSLTGGLNTEAFF
TRBV7-9,TRBJ2-7,CASSPLQGSYEQYF
TRBV13,TRBJ2-3,CASASSGGSSTDTQYF
TRBV27,TRBJ1-1,CASSFYRGNAEAFF
TRBV20-1,TRBJ2-2,CSATRGGELFF
TRBV7-9,TRBJ1-1,CASTALTGSEAFF
TRBV28,TRBJ1-4,CASSWLGTGGEKLFF
TRBV4-1,TRBJ2-3,CASARDWSTDTQYF
TRBV7-2,TRBJ2-1,CASSLGLARGSYNEQFF
TRBV10-3,TRBJ2-7,CAISDRDRVEQYF
TRBV11-2,TRBJ1-2,CASSSTRGSYGYTF
TRBV30,TRBJ1-5,CAWSVGGPLNQPQHF
TRBV4-3,TRBJ1-4,CASSQRRAGSATNEKLFF
TRBV4-1,TRBJ1-1,CASSQERGPRQNTEAFF
TRBV11-2,TRBJ1-2,CASSPSTINRVAGYTF
TRBV5-4,TRBJ2-5,CASSSPGSVETQYF
TRBV6-5,TRBJ1-6,CASRETGGSPLHF
TRBV5-4,TRBJ2-1,CASSLTGQNEQFF
TRBV10-3,TRBJ1-1,CAISRNRGSNTEAFF
TRBV5-1,TRBJ2-1,CASSLGGTGSNEQFF
TRBV6-5,TRBJ1-2,CASSPGAVGYTF
TRBV5-4,TRBJ2-7,CASTSKVGLFDEQYF
TRBV30,TRBJ1-5,CAWSRSGFRGNQPQHF
TRBV13,TRBJ1-2,CASSLEARGGYGYTF
TRBV27,TRBJ2-2,CASSLRTGWGTGELFF
TRBV7-3,TRBJ1-1,CASSPSSDRDEAFF
TRBV7-6,TRBJ2-1,CASSLGLVNEQFF
TRBV15,TRBJ1-5,CATSRPTGTGDQPQHF
TRBV15,TRBJ2-1,CATSSRDRGFDEQFF
TRBV7-9,TRBJ1-4,CASSAYTGANEKLFF
TRBV5-1,TRBJ1-4,CASSSGSGYYRGEKLFF
TRBV5-6,TRBJ2-1,CASSPRDSFYNEQFF
TRBV27,TRBJ2-1,CASSLRGDVRVPYNEQFF
TRBV7-3,TRBJ2-2,CASSGQGPANTGELFF
TRBV7-9,TRBJ1-1,CASSFWDRMNTEAFF
TRBV10-3,TRBJ1-4,CAISSQGATNEKLFF
TRBV23-1,TRBJ2-7,CASSQSGAAEQYF
TRBV14,TRBJ2-4,CASSQDPGDRGTLAKNIQYF
TRBV6-4,TRBJ2-3,CASSDSASGGDTQYF
TRBV30,TRBJ2-1,CAWSVWDSDNEQFF
TRBV4-3,TRBJ2-1,CASSPKGTSGGFNEQFF
TRBV5-4,TRBJ1-4,CASSLGGYDPNEKLFF
TRBV29-1,TRBJ1-1,CSVGQGFLYTEAFF
TRBV2,TRBJ1-4,CAANRGRYEKLFF
TRBV6-1,TRBJ2-7,CASRPGQGAYEQYF
TRBV19,TRBJ1-1,CASSIAPGQGANTEAFF
TRBV29-1,TRBJ1-1,CSVRDRADSNTEAFF
TRBV9,TRBJ2-3,CASSVAGLAGTDTQYF